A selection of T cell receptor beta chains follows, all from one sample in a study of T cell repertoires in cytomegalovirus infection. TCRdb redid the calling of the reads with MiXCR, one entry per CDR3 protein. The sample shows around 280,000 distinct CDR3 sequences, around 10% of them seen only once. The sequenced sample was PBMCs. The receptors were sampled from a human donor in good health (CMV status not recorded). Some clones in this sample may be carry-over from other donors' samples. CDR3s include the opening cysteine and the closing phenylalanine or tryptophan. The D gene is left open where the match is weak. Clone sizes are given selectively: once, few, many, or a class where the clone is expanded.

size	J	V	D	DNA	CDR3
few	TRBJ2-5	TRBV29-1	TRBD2	TGCAGCGTTGAACTAGCGGGGCTTCAAGAGACCCAGTACTTC	CSVELAGLQETQYF
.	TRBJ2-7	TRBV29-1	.	TGCAGCGCCGAGGTACGGGACCAGGGAGGCCACGAGCAGTACTTC	CSAEVRDQGGHEQYF
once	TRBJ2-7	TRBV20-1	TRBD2	TGCAGTGCAGCGACTCCCCCGGGACTAGCCCCATACGAGCAGTACTTC	CSAATPPGLAPYEQYF
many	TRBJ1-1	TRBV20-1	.	TGCAGTGCTAGAGATGGAAACAGGGCCGAAGCTTTCTTT	CSARDGNRAEAFF
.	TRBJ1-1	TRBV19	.	TGTGCCAGTAGGGGCGGACGGAAGAACACTGAAGCTTTCTTT	CASRGGRKNTEAFF
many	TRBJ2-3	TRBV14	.	TGTGCCAGCAGCCAAGATCGGGCTTCTTCCACAGATACGCAGTATTTT	CASSQDRASSTDTQYF
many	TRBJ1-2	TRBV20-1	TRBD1	TGCAGTGCTAGAGTGCCGGGACAGGGATATGGCTACACCTTC	CSARVPGQGYGYTF
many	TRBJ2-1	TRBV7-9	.	TGTGCCAGCAGCTTAGTTTACCCCTACAATGAGCAGTTCTTC	CASSLVYPYNEQFF
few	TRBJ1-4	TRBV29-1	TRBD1	TGCAGCGGCAAACAGGGGGACCCAACTAATGAAAAACTGTTTTTT	CSGKQGDPTNEKLFF
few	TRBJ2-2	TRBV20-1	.	TGCAGTGCCCAAAGGAGACTAGGGATCACCGGGGAGCTGTTTTTT	CSAQRRLGITGELFF
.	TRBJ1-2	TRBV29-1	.	TGCAGCGTTTTCTTTGAGGGGGACCGGGGCTACACCTTC	CSVFFEGDRGYTF
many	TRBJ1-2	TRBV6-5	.	TGTGCCAGCAGCTATCAGGGTTTTAACTATGGCTACACCTTC	CASSYQGFNYGYTF
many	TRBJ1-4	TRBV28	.	TGTGCCAGCAGTAGAGGGATCGGCCAAAAACTGTTTTTT	CASSRGIGQKLFF
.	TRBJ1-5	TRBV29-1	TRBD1	TGCAGCGTTGGGGAGGGGGCGAATCAGCCCCAGCATTTT	CSVGEGANQPQHF
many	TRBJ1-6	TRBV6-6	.	TGTGCCAGCAAGGCTGGCTCACCCCTCCACTTT	CASKAGSPLHF
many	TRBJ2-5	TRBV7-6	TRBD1	TGTGCCAGCAGCTCCGGGACAGAAATCTCCCGTACCCAGTACTTC	CASSSGTEISRTQYF
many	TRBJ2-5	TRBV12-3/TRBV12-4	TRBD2	TGTGCCAGCAACCGAGCGGGGAAGTGGGAGACCCAGTACTTC	CASNRAGKWETQYF
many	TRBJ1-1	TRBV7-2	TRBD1	TGTGCCAGCAGCTTTCAATCAGACAGGGGAAAGACTGAAGCTTTCTTT	CASSFQSDRGKTEAFF
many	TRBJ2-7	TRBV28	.	TGTGCCAGCAGTTTACCCCGGTCCTACGAGCAGTACTTC	CASSLPRSYEQYF
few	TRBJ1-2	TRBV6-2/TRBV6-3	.	TGTGCCAGCAGTTACTCGGGGGGACGCTCTGGCTACACCTTC	CASSYSGGRSGYTF
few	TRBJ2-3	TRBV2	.	TGTGCCAGCAGTGAAACATATACGCAGTATTTT	CASSETYTQYF
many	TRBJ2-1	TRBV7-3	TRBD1	TGTGCCAGCAGCTGGAGCGGGACAGGGTTTATCAATGAGCAGTTCTTC	CASSWSGTGFINEQFF
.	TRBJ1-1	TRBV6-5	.	TGTGCCAGCAGTTCCCTTTCGGAGGCTTTCTTT	CASSSLSEAFF
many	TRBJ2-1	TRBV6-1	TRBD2	TGTGCCAGCAGTGAAGGACTAGCGCCCTACAATGAGCAGTTCTTC	CASSEGLAPYNEQFF
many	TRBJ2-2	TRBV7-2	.	TGTGCCAGCAGAAATGGACAGCCGAACACCGGGGAGCTGTTTTTT	CASRNGQPNTGELFF
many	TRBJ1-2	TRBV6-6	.	TGTGCCAGCAGTTACGACACTAACTATGGCTACACCTTC	CASSYDTNYGYTF
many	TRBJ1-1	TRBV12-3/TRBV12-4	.	TGTGCCAGCAGTCTGACCCATCTCCTCGAGGGCACTGAAGCTTTCTTT	CASSLTHLLEGTEAFF
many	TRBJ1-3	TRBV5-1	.	TGCGCCAGCAGCCCGGACGGCACTCTGGAAAACACCATATATTTT	CASSPDGTLENTIYF
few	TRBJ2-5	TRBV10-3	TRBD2	TGTGCCATCAGGGCTAGCGGGGGCCTGTCAGAGACCCAGTACTTC	CAIRASGGLSETQYF
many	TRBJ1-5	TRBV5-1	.	TGCGCCAGCAGCTTGGAGGCTAATAGCAATCAGCCCCAGCATTTT	CASSLEANSNQPQHF
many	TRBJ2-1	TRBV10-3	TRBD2	TGTGCCATCAGCCCAGAGCTGGGGCGGGGGGGCCGGGATGAGCAGTTCTTC	CAISPELGRGGRDEQFF
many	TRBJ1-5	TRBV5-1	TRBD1	TGCGCCAGCAGCCCCTGGGCAGGGGGTATTGGCAATCAGCCCCAGCATTTT	CASSPWAGGIGNQPQHF
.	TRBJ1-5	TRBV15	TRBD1	TGTGCCACCGCCAAACGGACAGGGATAGGGAAAGTAGGCAATCAGCCCCAGCATTTT	CATAKRTGIGKVGNQPQHF
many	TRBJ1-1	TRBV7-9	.	TGTGCCAGCAGCTTAGTGGGGTACCCGAACACTGAAGCTTTCTTT	CASSLVGYPNTEAFF
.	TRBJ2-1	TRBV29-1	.	TGCAGCGGCCTGGGCTCCTACAATGAGCAGTTCTTC	CSGLGSYNEQFF
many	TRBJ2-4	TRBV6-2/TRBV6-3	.	TGTGCCAGCAGTTACGGGGGGGCCGGGGGAGACATTCAGTACTTC	CASSYGGAGGDIQYF
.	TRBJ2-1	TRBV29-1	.	TGCAGCGTTGAACCGTCTCCATCCAGGCCCAATGAGCAGTTCTTC	CSVEPSPSRPNEQFF
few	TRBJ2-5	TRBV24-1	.	TGTGCCACTTCGGGGAGGGGGCAAGAGACCCAGTACTTC	CATSGRGQETQYF
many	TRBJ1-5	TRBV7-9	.	TGTGCCAGCAGCACTCAGGATCAGCCCCAGCATTTT	CASSTQDQPQHF
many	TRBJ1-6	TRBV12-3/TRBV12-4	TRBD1	TGTGCCAGCAGTTTAGACCAGACGGACAGGGTAATTTCACCCCTCCACTTT	CASSLDQTDRVISPLHF
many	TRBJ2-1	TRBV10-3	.	TGTGCCATCAGTGACACCCATGCGGGCGGATACAATGAGCAGTTCTTC	CAISDTHAGGYNEQFF
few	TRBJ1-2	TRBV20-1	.	TGCAGTGCCGCCGGGGGATACACCTTC	CSAAGGYTF
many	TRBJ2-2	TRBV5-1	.	TGCGCCAGCAGCTTGGCCGGGACACAGACCGGGGAGCTGTTTTTT	CASSLAGTQTGELFF
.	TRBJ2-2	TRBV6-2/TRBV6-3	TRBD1	TGTGCCAGCGGACAGGGCGGCACCGGGGAGCTGTTTTTT	CASGQGGTGELFF
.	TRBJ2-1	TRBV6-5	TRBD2	TGTGCCAGCAGTTTAAAGCTCCGGGGGGAAAGCTCCTACAATGAGCAGTTCTTC	CASSLKLRGESSYNEQFF
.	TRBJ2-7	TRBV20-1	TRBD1	TGCAGTGCCTCCGCCGGGACAGGGAGGTACGAGCAGTACTTC	CSASAGTGRYEQYF
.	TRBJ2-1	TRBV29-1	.	TGCAGCGTTGAATCCCGAGGGGGAGGCTCCTACAATGAGCAGTTCTTC	CSVESRGGGSYNEQFF
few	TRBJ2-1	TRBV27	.	TGTGCCAGCAGTTTTCAGAAAGTAGTCCAATACCACAATGAGCAGTTCTTC	CASSFQKVVQYHNEQFF
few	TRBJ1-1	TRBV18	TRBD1	TGTGCCAGCTCAGTCTCACAGGGGTGGGACACTGAAGCTTTCTTT	CASSVSQGWDTEAFF
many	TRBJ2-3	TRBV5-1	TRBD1	TGCGCCAGCAGCCCATTACAGGGGGCGGGAGATACGCAGTATTTT	CASSPLQGAGDTQYF
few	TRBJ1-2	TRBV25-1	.	TGTGCCAGTCAGAGAGGGGACTATGGCTACACCTTC	CASQRGDYGYTF
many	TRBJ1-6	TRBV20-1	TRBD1	TGCAGTGCTTCCACCGGACAGGGGGCTAACTCACCCCTCCACTTT	CSASTGQGANSPLHF
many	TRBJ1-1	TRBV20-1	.	TGCAGTGCCAGGGGCATGAACACTGAAGCTTTCTTT	CSARGMNTEAFF
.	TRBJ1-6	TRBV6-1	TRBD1	TGTGCCAGCAGGTCCCGACAGGGTTCACCCCTCCACTTT	CASRSRQGSPLHF
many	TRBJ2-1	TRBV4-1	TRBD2	TGTGCCAGCAGCCCCCTGGGGCGGGGGGACACGAATGAGCAGTTCTTC	CASSPLGRGDTNEQFF
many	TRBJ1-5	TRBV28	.	TGTGCCAGCAGTTTACTCAGCCCAAATCAGCCCCAGCATTTT	CASSLLSPNQPQHF
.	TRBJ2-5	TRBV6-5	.	TGTGCCAGCAGTTACCGCCCTGAACAGCCATTCCAAGAGACCCAGTACTTC	CASSYRPEQPFQETQYF
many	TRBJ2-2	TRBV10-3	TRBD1	TGTGCCATCAAGGGACAGGGGAACACCGGGGAGCTGTTTTTT	CAIKGQGNTGELFF
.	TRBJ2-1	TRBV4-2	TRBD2	TGTGCCAGCAGCCGCCGAGAGCGGGGGGTTTACAATGAGCAGTTCTTC	CASSRRERGVYNEQFF